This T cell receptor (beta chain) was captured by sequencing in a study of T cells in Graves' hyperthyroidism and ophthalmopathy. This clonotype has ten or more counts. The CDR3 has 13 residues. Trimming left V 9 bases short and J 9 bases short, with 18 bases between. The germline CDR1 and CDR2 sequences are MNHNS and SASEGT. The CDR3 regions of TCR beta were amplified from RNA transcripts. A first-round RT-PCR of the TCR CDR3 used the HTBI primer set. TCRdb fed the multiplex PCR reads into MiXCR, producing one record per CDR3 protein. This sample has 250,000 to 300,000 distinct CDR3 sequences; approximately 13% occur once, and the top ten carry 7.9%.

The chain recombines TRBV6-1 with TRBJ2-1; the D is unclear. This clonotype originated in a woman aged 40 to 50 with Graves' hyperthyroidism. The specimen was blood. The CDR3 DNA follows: TGTGCCAGTAGACTTGGTTGGTTGGGTGAGCAGTTCTTC. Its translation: CASRLGWLGEQFF.